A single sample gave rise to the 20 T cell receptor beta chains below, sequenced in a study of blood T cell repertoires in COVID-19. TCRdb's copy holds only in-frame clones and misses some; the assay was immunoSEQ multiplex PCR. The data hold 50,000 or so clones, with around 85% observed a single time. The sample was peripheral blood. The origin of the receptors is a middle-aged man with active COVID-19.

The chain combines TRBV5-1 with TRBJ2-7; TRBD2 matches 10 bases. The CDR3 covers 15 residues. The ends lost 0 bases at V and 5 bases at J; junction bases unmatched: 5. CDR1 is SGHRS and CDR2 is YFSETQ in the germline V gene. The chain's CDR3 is CASSLEAGGVDEQYF. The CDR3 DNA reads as TGCGCCAGCAGCTTGGAAGCGGGAGGGGTTGACGAGCAGTACTTC.

CDR3 protein: CASSLAGTPTGELFF. CDR3 DNA sequence: TGCGCCAGCAGCTTAGCAGGGACACCCACCGGGGAGCTGTTTTTT. The chain uses TRBV5-1 and TRBJ2-2, with D perhaps TRBD1 (6 bases). The V gene lost 2 bases and the J gene lost 4 bases, with 12 bases spanning the gap. This CDR3 is 15 amino acids long. CDR1 is SGHRS, CDR2 YFSETQ, per germline.

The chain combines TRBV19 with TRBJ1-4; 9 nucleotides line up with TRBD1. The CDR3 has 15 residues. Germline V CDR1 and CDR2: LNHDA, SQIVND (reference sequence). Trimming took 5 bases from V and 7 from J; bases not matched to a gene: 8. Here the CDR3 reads CASSPQGAAIEKLFF. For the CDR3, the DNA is TGTGCCAGTAGTCCACAGGGGGCGGCTATTGAAAAACTGTTTTTT.

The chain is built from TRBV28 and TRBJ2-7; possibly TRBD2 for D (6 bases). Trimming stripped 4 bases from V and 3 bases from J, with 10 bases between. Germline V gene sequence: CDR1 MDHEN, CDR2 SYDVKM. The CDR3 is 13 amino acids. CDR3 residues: CASSWGDIYEQYF. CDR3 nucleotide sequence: TGTGCCAGCAGTTGGGGGGATATCTACGAGCAGTACTTC.

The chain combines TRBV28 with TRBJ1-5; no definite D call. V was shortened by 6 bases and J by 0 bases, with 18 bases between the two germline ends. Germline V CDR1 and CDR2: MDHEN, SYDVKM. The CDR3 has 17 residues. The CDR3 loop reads CASRPSSGSYSNQPQHF. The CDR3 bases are TGTGCCAGCAGACCATCCTCCGGGTCCTATAGCAATCAGCCCCAGCATTTT.

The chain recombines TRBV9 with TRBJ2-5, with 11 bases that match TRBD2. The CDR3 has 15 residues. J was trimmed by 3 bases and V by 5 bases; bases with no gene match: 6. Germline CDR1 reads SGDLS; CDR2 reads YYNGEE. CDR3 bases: TGTGCCAGCAGTGAGGGGACTAGCGGTAAAGAGACCCAGTACTTC. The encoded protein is CASSEGTSGKETQYF.

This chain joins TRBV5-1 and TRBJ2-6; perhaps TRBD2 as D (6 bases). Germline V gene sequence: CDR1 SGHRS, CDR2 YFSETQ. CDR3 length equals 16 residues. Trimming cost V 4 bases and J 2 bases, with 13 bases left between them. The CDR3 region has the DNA TGCGCCAGCAGCCCCGTCGGCGGGACTGGGGCCAACGTCCTGACTTTC. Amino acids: CASSPVGGTGANVLTF.

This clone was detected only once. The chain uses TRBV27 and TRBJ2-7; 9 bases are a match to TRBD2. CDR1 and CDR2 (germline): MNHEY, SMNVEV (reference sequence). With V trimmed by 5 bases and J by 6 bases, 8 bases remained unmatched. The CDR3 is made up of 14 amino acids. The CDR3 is CASSPPGLAREQYF. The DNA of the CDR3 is TGTGCCAGCAGTCCACCGGGACTAGCCCGCGAGCAGTACTTC.

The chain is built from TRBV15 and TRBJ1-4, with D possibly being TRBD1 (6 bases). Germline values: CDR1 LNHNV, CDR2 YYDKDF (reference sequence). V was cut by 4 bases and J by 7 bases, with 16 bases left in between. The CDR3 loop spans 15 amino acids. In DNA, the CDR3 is TGTGCCACCAGCACGAGGACAGTGAGTACTGAAAAACTGTTTTTT. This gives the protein CATSTRTVSTEKLFF.

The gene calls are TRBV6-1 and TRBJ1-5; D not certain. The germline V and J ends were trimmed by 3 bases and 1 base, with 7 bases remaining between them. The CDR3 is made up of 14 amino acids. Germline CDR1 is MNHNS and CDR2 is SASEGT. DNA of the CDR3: TGTGCCAGCAGTGATTTTATGAGCAATCAGCCCCAGCATTTT. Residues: CASSDFMSNQPQHF.

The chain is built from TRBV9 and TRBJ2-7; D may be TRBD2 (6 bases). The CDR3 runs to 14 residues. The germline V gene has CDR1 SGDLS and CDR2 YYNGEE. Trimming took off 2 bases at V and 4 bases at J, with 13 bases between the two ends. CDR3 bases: TGTGCCAGCAGCGTCGGGGGAGTGGGGTACGAGCAGTACTTC. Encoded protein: CASSVGGVGYEQYF.

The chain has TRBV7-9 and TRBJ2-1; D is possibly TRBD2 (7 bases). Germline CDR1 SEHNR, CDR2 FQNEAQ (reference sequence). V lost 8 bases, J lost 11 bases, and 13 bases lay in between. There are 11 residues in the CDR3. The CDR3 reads CASGGGRQQFF. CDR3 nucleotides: TGTGCCAGCGGGGGCGGGAGACAGCAGTTCTTC.

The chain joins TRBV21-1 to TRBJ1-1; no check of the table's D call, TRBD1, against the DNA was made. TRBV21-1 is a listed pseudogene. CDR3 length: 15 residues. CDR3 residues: CASSNYRGRRTEAFF. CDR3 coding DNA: TGTGCCAGCAGCAATTACAGGGGTAGGCGCACTGAAGCTTTCTTT.

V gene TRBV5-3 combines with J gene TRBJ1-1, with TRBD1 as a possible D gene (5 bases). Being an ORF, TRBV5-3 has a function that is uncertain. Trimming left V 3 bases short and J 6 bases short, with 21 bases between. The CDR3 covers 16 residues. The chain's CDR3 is CARSCGHRRVKAEAFF. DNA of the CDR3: TGTGCCAGAAGCTGTGGACACCGTAGAGTAAAGGCTGAAGCTTTCTTT.

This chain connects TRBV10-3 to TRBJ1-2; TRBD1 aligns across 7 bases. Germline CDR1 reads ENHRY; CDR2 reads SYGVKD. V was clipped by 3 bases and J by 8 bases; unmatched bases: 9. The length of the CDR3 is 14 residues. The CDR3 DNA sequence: TGTGCCATCAGTGAAGGGGGCCAGGCGCGGGGCTACACCTTC. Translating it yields CAISEGGQARGYTF.

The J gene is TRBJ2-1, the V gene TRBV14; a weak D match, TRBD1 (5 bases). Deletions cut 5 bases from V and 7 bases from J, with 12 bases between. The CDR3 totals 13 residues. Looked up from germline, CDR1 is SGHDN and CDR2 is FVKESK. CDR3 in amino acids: CASSNQGWNEQFF. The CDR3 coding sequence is TGTGCCAGCAGCAACCAGGGCTGGAATGAGCAGTTCTTC.

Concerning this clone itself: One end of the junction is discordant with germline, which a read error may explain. CDR3 coding DNA: TGTGCTAGCAGCTTCGGACAGGGGGGCAATGAGCAGTTCTTC. Protein: CASSFGQGGNEQFF. The genes are TRBV7-7 and TRBJ2-1, with TRBD1 identical over 10 bases. The CDR3 is 14 amino acids. Germline V gives CDR1 SSHAT, CDR2 FNYEAQ (reference sequence).

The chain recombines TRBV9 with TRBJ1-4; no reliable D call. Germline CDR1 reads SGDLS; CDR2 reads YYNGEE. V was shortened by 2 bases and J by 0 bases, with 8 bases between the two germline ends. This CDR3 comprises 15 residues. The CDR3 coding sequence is TGTGCCAGCAGCGTTGAGGGTGCAACTAATGAAAAACTGTTTTTT. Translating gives CASSVEGATNEKLFF.

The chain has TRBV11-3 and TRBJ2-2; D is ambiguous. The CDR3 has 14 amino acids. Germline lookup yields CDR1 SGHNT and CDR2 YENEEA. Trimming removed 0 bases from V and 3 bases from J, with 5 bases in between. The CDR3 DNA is TGTGCCAGCAGCTTAGACGGAGACACCGGGGAGCTGTTTTTT. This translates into CASSLDGDTGELFF.

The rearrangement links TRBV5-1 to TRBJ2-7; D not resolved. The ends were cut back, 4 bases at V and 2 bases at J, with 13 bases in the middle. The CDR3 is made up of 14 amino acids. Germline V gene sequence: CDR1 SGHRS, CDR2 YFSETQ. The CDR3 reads CASSPRSGAYEQYF. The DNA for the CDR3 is TGCGCCAGCAGCCCCCGGAGTGGCGCCTACGAGCAGTACTTC. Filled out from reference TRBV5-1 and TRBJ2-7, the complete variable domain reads KAGVTQTPRYLIKTRGQQVTLSCSPISGHRSVSWYQQTPGQGLQFLFEYFSETQRNKGNFPGRFSGRQFSNSRSEMNVSTLELGDSALYLCASSPRSGAYEQYFGPGTRLTVT.